This paragraph reports one TCR beta chain. The sample is drawn from a study of control samples from healthy donors and cancer patients. The CDR3 consists of 16 residues. V shed 2 bases, J shed 2 bases, and the junction held 3 bases outside the gene matches. The V gene's germline CDR1 is LNHNV and CDR2 YYDKDF (reference sequence). Assay used: immunoSEQ multiplex PCR; TCRdb lists only in-frame clones, some missing. The table lists about 160,000 clones, 90% to 95% of them singletons. This chain joins TRBV15 and TRBJ1-5; 10 bases are a match to TRBD1. The sequence derives from a woman in her 30s in good health. The sequenced material came from blood. The DNA for the CDR3 is TGTGCCACCAGCAGACCCGGGACAGGGGGCAATCAGCCCCAGCATTTT. This gives the protein CATSRPGTGGNQPQHF.